This entry concerns a single T cell receptor beta chain. The data were obtained in a study of blood T cell repertoires in COVID-19. Study information: Donors in the United States, Italy and Spain gave samples during acute or convalescent COVID-19.

Clones were sequenced by immunoSEQ multiplex PCR, and TCRdb holds only the in-frame ones, with some missing. The data hold a few hundred thousand clones, with roughly 90% observed a single time. Germline-derived CDR1 and CDR2 are MNHEY and SVGEGT. CDR3 size: 14 residues. The V end lost 6 bases, the J end lost 5 bases, and 13 bases lay between the germline ends. Material: PBMCs or T cells enriched from blood (not recorded which). The rearrangement links TRBV6-2 or TRBV6-3 to TRBJ2-2; D possibly corresponds to TRBD2 (5 bases). The receptor's source is a woman aged 40-49 years who had been exposed to COVID-19. The CDR3 region is CASSLSKRTGELFF. The CDR3 DNA sequence: TGTGCCAGCAGCCTATCCAAGCGGACCGGGGAGCTGTTTTTT.